Following are 20 T cell receptor beta chains from one sample sequenced in a study of T cells expressing NK-cell markers. TCRdb re-called the 5' RACE reads and catalogs CDR3 proteins one per entry, DNA excluded. The sample shows about 260,000 distinct CDR3 sequences, and approximately 0.41% sits with its ten largest clones. The sample consisted of blood T cells: a sorted CD56 or NKG2C T cell subset, CD4+ or CD8+ T cells, or bulk PBMC T cells (not recorded which). These receptors originate from a man between 18 and 29 years old in good health.

The V call is TRBV18, the J call TRBJ2-7; TCRdb gives TRBD2 as the D gene, but with no DNA this cannot be confirmed. CDR3 size: 16 residues. Germline V CDR1 and CDR2: KGHSH, LQKENI. The CDR3 here is CASSPISAGGAYEQYF. Looking up the rest from reference TRBV18 and TRBJ2-7 gives the full variable domain: NAGVMQNPRHLVRRRGQEARLRCSPMKGHSHVYWYRQLPEEGLKFMVYLQKENIIDESGMPKERFSAEFPKEGPSILRIQQVVRGDSAAYFCASSPISAGGAYEQYFGPGTRLTVT.

The rearrangement uses TRBV20-1 and TRBJ1-2; TCRdb designates TRBD1, a call that cannot be tested without DNA. There are 16 residues in the CDR3. Germline V gene data show CDR1 as DFQATT and CDR2 as SNEGSKA (reference sequence). This CDR3 is CSAREFRQGWNYGYTF.

The V call is TRBV6-5, the J call TRBJ1-2; TCRdb lists TRBD1, though no DNA is available to test this call. Looked up from germline, CDR1 is MNHEY and CDR2 is SVGAGI. The length of the CDR3 is 13 residues. CDR3 loop: CASSYGRQYGYTF.

The V gene is TRBV4-1, the J gene TRBJ2-2; TCRdb's D call of TRBD2 is untestable without DNA. The CDR3 totals 13 residues. Germline V gene lookup returns CDR1 MGHRA and CDR2 YSYEKL. CDR3 protein: CASSREGNGELFF.

V gene TRBV6-5 combines with J gene TRBJ2-6; there is no DNA to check the TCRdb D call of TRBD2. In germline, CDR1 is MNHEY, CDR2 SVGAGI. The CDR3 consists of 19 residues. The CDR3: CASSYSRTGISSGANVLTF.

The chain is built from TRBV28 and TRBJ1-3; the D call of TRBD1 rests on TCRdb alone, since no DNA is present to check it. Germline loops: CDR1 MDHEN, CDR2 SYDVKM. The CDR3 is made up of 17 amino acids. Here the CDR3 reads CASSSIQQGRRGNTIYF. Using reference TRBV28 and TRBJ1-3 for the parts outside the CDR3, the full variable domain is DVKVTQSSRYLVKRTGEKVFLECVQDMDHENMFWYRQDPGLGLRLIYFSYDVKMKEKGDIPEGYSVSREKKERFSLILESASTNQTSMYLCASSSIQQGRRGNTIYFGEGSWLTVV.

The J gene is TRBJ2-3, the V gene TRBV29-1. Germline V gene sequence: CDR1 SQVTM, CDR2 ANQGSEA. The CDR3 spans 14 residues. CDR3 sequence: CSVVLLAGTDTQYF.

The V gene is TRBV29-1, the J gene TRBJ2-3; the TCRdb call, TRBD1, lacks DNA for checking. The CDR3 runs 13 residues. Germline-derived CDR1 and CDR2 are SQVTM and ANQGSEA. The CDR3 reads CSVSGRTTDTQYF.

This chain links TRBV27 with TRBJ1-1. CDR3 size: 12 residues. The germline V gene encodes CDR1 MNHEY and CDR2 SMNVEV (reference sequence). The CDR3 loop reads CASSFLGSEAFF.

The gene calls are TRBV20-1 and TRBJ2-5; the D call from TCRdb, TRBD1, cannot be confirmed without DNA. The germline V gene encodes CDR1 DFQATT and CDR2 SNEGSKA (reference sequence). There are 15 residues in the CDR3. This CDR3 reads CSARAQGAYQETQYF.

The gene calls are TRBV20-1 and TRBJ1-1; TCRdb reports TRBD1, a call that lacks DNA to check it against. The germline V gene encodes CDR1 DFQATT and CDR2 SNEGSKA (reference sequence). The CDR3 extends over 14 amino acids. CDR3 residues: CSANSGGSSTEAFF.

The chain recombines TRBV20-1 with TRBJ1-5; TCRdb outputs TRBD1, but without DNA this stays unchecked. Looked up from germline, CDR1 is DFQATT and CDR2 is SNEGSKA (reference sequence). The CDR3 has 13 residues. The CDR3 sequence is CSAREGQYLPQHF.

The V gene is TRBV24-1, the J gene TRBJ1-1. Per the germline V gene, CDR1 is KGHDR and CDR2 is SFDVKD. The CDR3 is 14 residues long. The CDR3 reads CATSDGVGNTEAFF.

The V call is TRBV20-1, the J call TRBJ2-1; there is no DNA to check the TCRdb D call of TRBD1. Germline CDR1 and CDR2: DFQATT and SNEGSKA (reference sequence). The CDR3 totals 17 residues. Here the CDR3 reads CSADFPGGTRSNNEQFF.

The chain uses TRBV12-3 or TRBV12-4 and TRBJ2-1; TCRdb selects TRBD2, and the lack of DNA leaves this call unchecked. The CDR3 runs 13 residues. This CDR3 reads CASSFMREGWTFF.

Here the CDR3 reads CASSVEQGTNYGYTF. The chain couples TRBV5-1 to TRBJ1-2; there is no DNA to check the TCRdb D call of TRBD1. In germline, CDR1 is SGHRS, CDR2 YFSETQ. CDR3 length equals 15 residues.

The CDR3 here is CASSAEGAQVGNTIYF. The chain has TRBV6-1 and TRBJ1-3; the TCRdb call, TRBD1, lacks DNA for checking. Germline V gene sequence: CDR1 MNHNS, CDR2 SASEGT. The CDR3 has 16 residues.

The chain has TRBV24-1 and TRBJ2-7. Germline V lookup: CDR1 KGHDR, CDR2 SFDVKD. CDR3 length: 14 amino acids. The CDR3 loop is CATSDHRKSYEQYF.

This chain connects TRBV12-3 or TRBV12-4 to TRBJ2-7. This CDR3 has 11 amino acids. The CDR3 here is CASSFQSEQYF.

V is TRBV11-3 and J is TRBJ2-3; TCRdb calls TRBD2, which cannot be checked without DNA. The CDR3 has 15 residues. Per germline, CDR1 SGHNT and CDR2 YENEEA. The CDR3 loop reads CASSLHGGSTDTQYF.